This passage covers 6 T cell receptor beta chains from one sample sequenced in a study of shared clonotypes between healthy human individuals. TCRdb's table, derived via immunoSEQ multiplex PCR, lists solely in-frame clones and lacks some. Seen here are 650,000 to 800,000 clones, 90% to 95% observed once, and the top ten hold 24%. Positive CCR7 selection of CD45RO-negative cells yielded the naive CD8 cells, and terminally differentiated effector memory CD45RA+ cells were excluded. The sequencing sample was made of naive CD8+ T cells sorted from blood. These TCRs come from a man in his thirties or forties in good health.

The gene calls are TRBV7-9 and TRBJ2-7, with TRBD1 matching 8 bases. The V segment lost 5 bases and the J segment 2 bases; nucleotides outside the gene matches: 8. CDR1 SEHNR and CDR2 FQNEAQ come from the germline V gene (reference sequence). The CDR3 has 15 residues. CDR3 nucleotide sequence: TGTGCCAGCAGCCCCGCCGGGACAGGACCCTACGAGCAGTACTTC. Translated, it gives CASSPAGTGPYEQYF.

This chain joins TRBV19 and TRBJ2-6; a possible D gene is TRBD2 (5 bases). Deletions cut 3 bases from V and 0 bases from J, with 15 bases between. CDR1 LNHDA and CDR2 SQIVND come from the germline V gene (reference sequence). The CDR3 has 18 amino acids. CDR3 sequence reads: CASSIRTGSNSGANVLTF. Here the CDR3 DNA reads TGTGCCAGTAGTATCCGGACGGGGTCTAACTCTGGGGCCAACGTCCTGACTTTC.

For the CDR3, the DNA is TGTGCCAGCAGCGTAAACGGCGACGAGCAGTACTTC. Protein: CASSVNGDEQYF. The V and J genes are TRBV9 and TRBJ2-7; D is unclear. V shed 1 base and J shed 5 bases, with 7 bases lying between them. The V gene's germline CDR1 is SGDLS and CDR2 YYNGEE. This CDR3 has 12 residues.

The chain employs TRBV7-9 and TRBJ2-1; no firm D call. The CDR3 consists of 13 residues. The V gene lost 5 bases and the J gene lost 7 bases, with 12 bases spanning the gap. Germline V gene sequence: CDR1 SEHNR, CDR2 FQNEAQ (reference sequence). The CDR3 nucleotides are TGTGCCAGCAGCGACGATGAGGTTAATGAGCAGTTCTTC. Its protein is CASSDDEVNEQFF.

About this clone: In the same sample, other DNA sequences code for this CDR3. The chain combines TRBV11-3 with TRBJ2-7; D tentatively reads TRBD1 or TRBD2 (6 bases each). CDR3 length equals 13 residues. Per the germline V gene, CDR1 is SGHNT and CDR2 is YENEEA. Trimming left V 2 bases short and J 2 bases short, with 7 bases between. CDR3 bases: TGTGCCAGCAGCTTACGGGGGCCCTACGAGCAGTACTTC. Translated, it gives CASSLRGPYEQYF.

This clone has more than one count but fewer than ten. The rearrangement uses TRBV9 and TRBJ2-7; tentatively, D is TRBD1 (5 bases). Germline V gene sequence: CDR1 SGDLS, CDR2 YYNGEE. Between the trimmed V and J ends, which lost 3 bases and 1 base, there was a span of 8 bases. The CDR3 consists of 13 residues. The CDR3 reads CASSGGHSYEQYF. The CDR3 DNA is TGTGCCAGCAGCGGCGGACATTCCTACGAGCAGTACTTC. Together with reference TRBV9 and TRBJ2-7, the CDR3 gives the full variable domain: DSGVTQTPKHLITATGQRVTLRCSPRSGDLSVYWYQQSLDQGLQFLIQYYNGEERAKGNILERFSAQQFPDLHSELNLSSLELGDSALYFCASSGGHSYEQYFGPGTRLTVT.